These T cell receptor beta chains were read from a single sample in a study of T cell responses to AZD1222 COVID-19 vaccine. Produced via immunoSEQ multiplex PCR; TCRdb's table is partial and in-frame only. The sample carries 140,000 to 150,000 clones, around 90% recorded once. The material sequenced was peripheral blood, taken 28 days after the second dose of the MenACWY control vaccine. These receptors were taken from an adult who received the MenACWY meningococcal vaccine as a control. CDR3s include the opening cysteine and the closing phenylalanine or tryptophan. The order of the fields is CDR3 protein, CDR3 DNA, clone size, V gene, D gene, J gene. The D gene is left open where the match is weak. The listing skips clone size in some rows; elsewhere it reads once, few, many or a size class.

CASSLSLGQADGYTF | TGTGCCAGCAGCTTATCCCTCGGACAGGCGGATGGCTACACCTTC | . | TRBV7-2 | TRBD1 | TRBJ1-2
CASSFQSWTEAFF | TGTGCCAGCAGTTTTCAATCCTGGACTGAAGCTTTCTTT | . | TRBV12-3/TRBV12-4 | . | TRBJ1-1
CASSVWRDNEQFF | TGTGCCAGCAGTGTGTGGAGGGACAATGAGCAGTTCTTC | few | TRBV2 | . | TRBJ2-1
CASSLRVGDYGYTF | TGCGCCAGCAGCTTACGGGTTGGAGACTATGGCTACACCTTC | . | TRBV5-1 | . | TRBJ1-2
CASSYGVVGSPLHF | TGTGCCAGCAGTTACGGTGTGGTTGGCTCACCCCTCCACTTT | once | TRBV6-2/TRBV6-3 | . | TRBJ1-6
CASSQGAQQPYEQYF | TGCGCCAGCAGCCAAGGAGCACAGCAGCCCTACGAGCAGTACTTC | . | TRBV4-1 | . | TRBJ2-7
CASSHYRAGEAFF | TGTGCCAGCAGCCATTACAGGGCGGGTGAAGCTTTCTTT | . | TRBV14 | . | TRBJ1-1
CASSVRDRANEQYF | TGTGCCAGCAGTGTCCGGGACAGGGCAAACGAGCAGTACTTC | . | TRBV28 | TRBD1 | TRBJ2-7
CASSVDAGVGYTF | TGTGCCAGCAGCGTAGATGCGGGCGTCGGCTACACCTTC | . | TRBV9 | . | TRBJ1-2
CASSHNEDEQFF | TGTGCCAGCAGCCACAACGAGGATGAGCAGTTCTTC | . | TRBV7-8 | . | TRBJ2-1
CAWRTVRQGGVYGYTF | TGTGCCTGGAGGACCGTAAGACAGGGGGGGGTCTATGGCTACACCTTC | . | TRBV30 | TRBD1 | TRBJ1-2
CASTSGSLGYEQFF | TGTGCCAGCACTAGCGGGAGTCTAGGCTATGAGCAGTTCTTC | . | TRBV7-3 | TRBD2 | TRBJ2-1
CASSTRQGYGYTF | TGTGCCAGCAGCACCCGACAGGGGTATGGCTACACCTTC | . | TRBV5-8 | TRBD1 | TRBJ1-2
CASSPGQVLNQPQHF | TGTGCCAGCTCACCGGGACAGGTGCTTAATCAGCCCCAGCATTTT | . | TRBV18 | TRBD1 | TRBJ1-5
CASRSGTSINEQFF | TGTGCCAGCCGCTCCGGGACTAGCATCAATGAGCAGTTCTTC | once | TRBV28 | TRBD2 | TRBJ2-1
CASSLRPAGVSDTQYF | TGTGCCAGCAGCTTAAGACCGGCAGGGGTTAGTGATACGCAGTATTTT | . | TRBV7-2 | . | TRBJ2-3
CASSPPSQGYEQYF | TGTGCCAGCTCACCACCGTCTCAAGGCTACGAGCAGTACTTC | . | TRBV18 | . | TRBJ2-7
CASRGLASEPQHF | TGTGCCAGCAGGGGACTGGCGTCAGAGCCCCAGCATTTT | . | TRBV12-3/TRBV12-4 | . | TRBJ1-5
CASSKGTERGYEQYF | TGTGCCAGCAGCAAAGGGACAGAAAGGGGATACGAGCAGTACTTC | . | TRBV11-1 | TRBD1 | TRBJ2-7
CASSLYGRGELFF | TGTGCCAGCAGCTTATATGGACGCGGGGAGCTGTTTTTT | . | TRBV7-2 | . | TRBJ2-2
CAWRETGDGYTF | TGTGCCTGGAGAGAGACAGGGGATGGCTACACCTTC | . | TRBV30 | TRBD1 | TRBJ1-2
CASSDPQTGIAEKLFF | TGTGCCAGCAGCGACCCTCAGACAGGGATTGCTGAAAAACTGTTTTTT | once | TRBV9 | TRBD1 | TRBJ1-4
CATSRVEIGNTIYF | TGTGCCACCAGCAGAGTCGAAATTGGAAACACCATATATTTT | . | TRBV15 | . | TRBJ1-3
CASSGYNEQFF | TGCGCCAGCAGCGGCTACAATGAGCAGTTCTTC | . | TRBV4-1 | . | TRBJ2-1
CASSPSGLNTEAFF | TGTGCCAGCTCACCCTCGGGGTTGAACACTGAAGCTTTCTTT | . | TRBV18 | . | TRBJ1-1
CASSYLRDRGGNTIYF | TGTGCCAGCAGTTACCTCCGGGACAGGGGTGGAAACACCATATATTTT | . | TRBV6-5 | TRBD1 | TRBJ1-3
CASSLFTGPYGYTF | TGTGCCAGCAGTTTATTTACAGGTCCCTATGGCTACACCTTC | . | TRBV28 | . | TRBJ1-2
CASSLGGVATNEKLFF | TGCGCCAGCAGCTTGGGGGGAGTTGCAACTAATGAAAAACTGTTTTTT | . | TRBV5-1 | . | TRBJ1-4
CASSQDKAGGYNEQFF | TGCGCCAGCAGCCAAGATAAAGCGGGGGGCTACAATGAGCAGTTCTTC | . | TRBV4-3 | TRBD2 | TRBJ2-1
CASSSGGGPTEAFF | TGTGCCAGTAGTTCGGGAGGGGGCCCCACTGAAGCTTTCTTT | . | TRBV19 | TRBD1 | TRBJ1-1
CASSHLLWGRGANTEAFF | TGTGCCAGCAGCCACCTTCTATGGGGCAGGGGGGCAAACACTGAAGCTTTCTTT | . | TRBV4-2 | TRBD1 | TRBJ1-1
CASSPSETQYF | TGTGCCAGCAGCCCATCAGAGACCCAGTACTTC | . | TRBV11-3 | . | TRBJ2-5
CSVVGPGLNTEAFF | TGCAGCGTTGTAGGGCCGGGCCTAAACACTGAAGCTTTCTTT | . | TRBV29-1 | . | TRBJ1-1
CASSITGDRSYEQYF | TGTGCCAGCAGCATAACAGGGGACCGCTCCTACGAGCAGTACTTC | . | TRBV6-5 | TRBD1 | TRBJ2-7
CASSYSLAPTYEQYF | TGTGCCAGCAGTTACAGTCTAGCGCCCACCTACGAGCAGTACTTC | . | TRBV6-2/TRBV6-3 | . | TRBJ2-7
CASSKETGFRHQPQHF | TGTGCCAGCAGCAAGGAGACAGGTTTTAGGCATCAGCCCCAGCATTTT | . | TRBV21-1 | . | TRBJ1-5
CASSQTEMTSLSAQYF | TGTGCCAGCAGCCAAACCGAGATGACTAGCCTCTCTGCCCAGTACTTC | . | TRBV3-1/TRBV3-2 | TRBD2 | TRBJ2-5